The 2 T cell receptor beta chains in this list originate from one sample, sequenced in a study of early T cells in non-severe SARS-CoV-2 infection. A single record per CDR3 protein comes from TCRdb applying MiXCR to the 5' RACE reads. In the table there are some 66,000 distinct CDR3 sequences, less than 15% of which are singletons. The sequenced sample was whole blood. Receptors were obtained from an adult who was a healthcare worker with PCR-confirmed SARS-CoV-2 infection or an uninfected control (not recorded which).

This clonotype was seen more than once but under ten times. V gene TRBV5-5 combines with J gene TRBJ2-5, with 10 bases that match TRBD2. Germline V CDR1 and CDR2: SGHKS, YYEKEE (reference sequence). The CDR3 is made up of 13 amino acids. Trimming removed 0 bases from V and 10 bases from J; junction bases left unmatched: 3. The CDR3 sequence is CASSLGASGSQYF. The DNA of the CDR3 is TGTGCCAGCAGCTTGGGGGCTAGCGGGAGCCAGTACTTC.

This clonotype was seen a few times. This chain uses TRBV9 with TRBJ2-3; D gene uncertain. Trimming took off 0 bases at V and 2 bases at J, with 10 bases between the two ends. CDR1 is SGDLS and CDR2 is YYNGEE in the germline V gene. The CDR3 is made up of 15 amino acids. CDR3 DNA sequence: TGTGCCAGCAGCGTAGTAGGGCAGTTCACAGATACGCAGTATTTT. It is translated as CASSVVGQFTDTQYF.